This TCR beta chain was found in a study of T cell responses to AZD1222 COVID-19 vaccine. The protocol was immunoSEQ multiplex PCR, while the TCRdb copy is restricted to in-frame clones and leaves out a portion. The data show about 44,000 clones, with 80% seen just once and less than 5% held by the top ten. The receptor comes from an adult in good health. This specimen consisted of peripheral blood, obtained on day 0 of AZD1222 vaccination.

The DNA for the CDR3 is TGCGCCAGCAGCCAAGATTCAACGGCCAATCAGCCCCAGCATTTT. Residues: CASSQDSTANQPQHF. The chain uses TRBV4-3 and TRBJ1-5; D gene uncertain. The CDR3 spans 15 residues. V was cut by 0 bases and J by 3 bases, with 9 bases left in between. Germline V CDR1 and CDR2: LGHNA, YSLEER.